Sequencing of this T cell receptor beta chain was carried out in a study of identical twins. MiXCR was run by TCRdb on the 5' RACE reads, yielding one entry per CDR3 protein. The data show hundreds of thousands of distinct CDR3 sequences, with 5.5% to 7% seen just once and approximately 3.7% held by the top ten. The CDR3 has 18 residues. In germline, CDR1 is SGHTA, CDR2 FQGNSA. The germline V and J ends were trimmed by 0 bases and 4 bases, with 16 bases remaining between them. This clonotype has only a few counts. The same data also contributed to another study, on yellow fever vaccine responses in identical twins.

The receptor was derived from a woman aged 18-35 years in good health. The V gene is TRBV7-2, the J gene TRBJ2-6, with D maybe TRBD2 (5 bases). Sequencing was performed on memory (CD45RO+) T cells sorted from blood. The CDR3 reads CASSLAPRGGSGANVLTF. The CDR3, as DNA: TGTGCCAGCAGCTTAGCCCCCCGGGGTGGGTCCGGGGCCAACGTCCTGACTTTC.